These 17 T cell receptor beta chains originate from one sample sequenced in a study of shared clonotypes between healthy human individuals. Libraries were prepared by immunoSEQ multiplex PCR; TCRdb keeps only in-frame clonotypes and omits some of them. The table includes about 2.3 million clones, roughly 92% detected once. Source material: naive CD4+ T cells from PBMCs. Subset denoted: CD45RA+ positively selected. The receptors derive from a man between 18 and 35 years old in good health. Some clones in this sample may be carry-over from other donors' samples.

The J gene is TRBJ1-5, the V gene TRBV28; possible D gene TRBD1, 6 bases. Germline CDR1 is MDHEN and CDR2 is SYDVKM. This CDR3 has 19 amino acids. The ends were cut back, 4 bases at V and 0 bases at J, with 22 bases in the middle. The CDR3 nucleotides read TGTGCCAGCAGTTCTCCCCGTGCGAGTGGACAGTATAGCAATCAGCCCCAGCATTTT. Protein: CASSSPRASGQYSNQPQHF.

This clone is a singleton in its sample. The CDR3 DNA reads as TGTGCCAGCAGTAAGTCTGCAGGGGACTATGGCTACACCTTC. Protein: CASSKSAGDYGYTF. The rearrangement uses TRBV28 and TRBJ1-2, with D perhaps TRBD1 (6 bases). Trimming removed 5 bases from V and 3 bases from J, with 13 bases in between. This CDR3 has 14 amino acids. CDR1 is MDHEN and CDR2 is SYDVKM in the germline V gene.

As regards this clone: Other nucleotide sequences from this sample produce the same CDR3. The chain combines TRBV18 with TRBJ1-4, with D possibly TRBD1 on 5 matching bases. Germline lookup yields CDR1 KGHSH and CDR2 LQKENI. The CDR3 runs to 13 residues. Trimming pared 3 bases from V and 8 bases from J, leaving 10 bases between. The CDR3 DNA follows: TGTGCCAGCTCACCCGGGACTGGGGAAAAACTGTTTTTT. This codes for CASSPGTGEKLFF.

This chain connects TRBV18 to TRBJ2-5; 7 bases map to TRBD1. CDR3 length equals 14 residues. V dropped 3 bases and J dropped 1; count of bases not matched to a gene: 2. CDR1 KGHSH and CDR2 LQKENI come from the germline V gene. CDR3 amino acids: CASSPGQFQETQYF. In DNA form, the CDR3 reads TGTGCCAGCTCACCGGGACAGTTCCAAGAGACCCAGTACTTC.

This clone was picked up one time. Other DNA sequences of this sample code for an identical CDR3. The chain recombines TRBV29-1 with TRBJ2-5, with TRBD1 identical over 10 bases. Trimming cost V 4 bases and J 2 bases; bases outside gene matches: 1. CDR3 size: 13 residues. The germline CDR1 and CDR2 sequences are SQVTM and ANQGSEA. The CDR3 region is CSVAGQGQETQYF. CDR3 nucleotides: TGCAGCGTTGCGGGACAGGGGCAAGAGACCCAGTACTTC.

The rearrangement uses TRBV18 and TRBJ1-2, with D hard to call. The V gene lost 4 bases and the J gene lost 0 bases, with 15 bases spanning the gap. CDR3 length: 16 amino acids. Germline V CDR1 and CDR2: KGHSH, LQKENI. CDR3: CASSLAAGGSNYGYTF. In DNA, the CDR3 is TGTGCCAGCTCACTAGCTGCAGGCGGATCTAACTATGGCTACACCTTC. The variable domain in full, with the rest retrieved from reference TRBV18 and TRBJ1-2, is NAGVMQNPRHLVRRRGQEARLRCSPMKGHSHVYWYRQLPEEGLKFMVYLQKENIIDESGMPKERFSAEFPKEGPSILRIQQVVRGDSAAYFCASSLAAGGSNYGYTFGSGTRLTVV.

This clone showed up just a few times. The chain carries TRBV9 and TRBJ1-4; D uncertain. Germline lookup yields CDR1 SGDLS and CDR2 YYNGEE. The CDR3 consists of 15 residues. The V end lost 0 bases, the J end lost 3 bases, and 9 bases lay between the germline ends. The CDR3 DNA follows: TGTGCCAGCAGCGTAGGGCCTTCTCCTAATGAAAAACTGTTTTTT. Translating it yields CASSVGPSPNEKLFF. The full variable domain, rest sourced from reference TRBV9 and TRBJ1-4, is DSGVTQTPKHLITATGQRVTLRCSPRSGDLSVYWYQQSLDQGLQFLIQYYNGEERAKGNILERFSAQQFPDLHSELNLSSLELGDSALYFCASSVGPSPNEKLFFGSGTQLSVL.

The CDR3 DNA is TGTGCCAGCAGCTCCCGGGACAGGGGTGGAGGAAAACTGTTTTTT. Protein: CASSSRDRGGGKLFF. V and J are TRBV11-2 and TRBJ1-4; 10 bases are a match to TRBD1. Looked up from germline, CDR1 is SGHAT and CDR2 is FQNNGV. The CDR3 extends over 15 amino acids. The V segment lost 4 bases and the J segment 10 bases; nucleotides outside the gene matches: 9.

Comments on this clone: The same CDR3 is also encoded by other DNA sequences in this sample. The V gene is TRBV7-6, the J gene TRBJ1-1, with a possible D match to TRBD1 (5 bases). V was shortened by 5 bases and J by 0 bases, with 7 bases between the two germline ends. The germline V gene encodes CDR1 SGHVS and CDR2 FNYEAQ. The length of the CDR3 is 13 residues. CDR3 in amino acids: CASSPTVNTEAFF. The CDR3 DNA reads as TGTGCCAGCAGCCCGACAGTGAACACTGAAGCTTTCTTT. Drawing the rest from reference TRBV7-6 and TRBJ1-1, the complete variable domain is GAGVSQSPRYKVTKRGQDVALRCDPISGHVSLYWYRQALGQGPEFLTYFNYEAQQDKSGLPNDRFSAERPEGSISTLTIQRTEQRDSAMYRCASSPTVNTEAFFGQGTRLTVV.

This chain joins TRBV4-1 and TRBJ1-3; D is undetermined. V was shortened by 0 bases and J by 2 bases, with 11 bases between the two germline ends. There are 16 residues in the CDR3. The germline V gene has CDR1 MGHRA and CDR2 YSYEKL. The CDR3 loop is CASSQEAALAGNTIYF. In DNA form, the CDR3 reads TGCGCCAGCAGCCAAGAAGCGGCACTAGCTGGAAACACCATATATTTT.

J is TRBJ1-4 and V is TRBV28; D remains ambiguous. Trimming stripped 3 bases from V and 10 bases from J, with 12 bases between. The CDR3 is 13 residues long. Germline lookup yields CDR1 MDHEN and CDR2 SYDVKM. This chain's CDR3 is CASSFARGGKLFF. The CDR3 DNA is TGTGCCAGCAGTTTCGCCCGGGGAGGAAAACTGTTTTTT.

This CDR3 is CASSLAGGTYNEQFF. For the CDR3, the DNA is TGTGCCAGCAGCCTAGCGGGAGGAACCTACAATGAGCAGTTCTTC. The chain joins TRBV5-4 to TRBJ2-1; 11 nucleotides match TRBD2. CDR1 and CDR2 from the germline V gene are SGHNT and YYREEE (reference sequence). This CDR3 region has 15 residues. Trimming removed 4 bases from V and 2 bases from J; junction bases left unmatched: 2.

This sequence joins TRBV4-3 and TRBJ2-7; 7 nucleotides align to TRBD1. The trim removed 2 bases at V and 5 bases at J, leaving 12 bases unmatched. This CDR3 comprises 16 residues. From germline, CDR1 is LGHNA and CDR2 YSLEER. CDR3 amino acids: CASSQIFGTEMHEQYF. In DNA, the CDR3 is TGCGCCAGCAGCCAAATCTTCGGGACAGAAATGCACGAGCAGTACTTC.

The V call is TRBV7-9, the J call TRBJ2-5; D is unresolved. Trimming cost V 1 base and J 5 bases, with 8 bases left between them. This CDR3 comprises 13 residues. Germline CDR1 SEHNR, CDR2 FQNEAQ (reference sequence). The CDR3 nucleotides read TGTGCCAGCAGCTTAGAAAGTCGGGAGACCCAGTACTTC. This encodes CASSLESRETQYF.

DNA of the CDR3: TGTGCCAGCAGTTTATGGGACAGCCGCCAATCTAAGCAGTACTTC. It is translated as CASSLWDSRQSKQYF. The gene calls are TRBV28 and TRBJ2-7; tentative D call: TRBD1 (6 bases). The germline V gene has CDR1 MDHEN and CDR2 SYDVKM. Trimming pared 0 bases from V and 8 bases from J, leaving 17 bases between. The CDR3 has 15 residues.

V gene TRBV27 combines with J gene TRBJ1-2, with 7 bases aligning to TRBD1. J was trimmed by 5 bases and V by 4 bases; bases with no gene match: 10. Germline CDR1 MNHEY, CDR2 SMNVEV (reference sequence). The CDR3 is made up of 15 amino acids. The CDR3 reads CASSYTGERRYGYTF. The CDR3 DNA is TGTGCCAGCAGTTATACAGGGGAAAGGAGGTATGGCTACACCTTC.

This clone was detected only once. The V and J genes are TRBV5-6 and TRBJ2-5; 7 bases align to TRBD2. The J call may be wrong; the DNA end is better matched by TRBJ2-7. This CDR3 contains 16 residues. Germline-derived CDR1 and CDR2 are SGHDT and YYEEEE. CDR3 sequence: CASSLLRETGLYEQYF. The DNA for the CDR3 is TGTGCCAGCAGCTTGTTGCGGGAGACTGGCCTCTACGAGCAGTACTTC.